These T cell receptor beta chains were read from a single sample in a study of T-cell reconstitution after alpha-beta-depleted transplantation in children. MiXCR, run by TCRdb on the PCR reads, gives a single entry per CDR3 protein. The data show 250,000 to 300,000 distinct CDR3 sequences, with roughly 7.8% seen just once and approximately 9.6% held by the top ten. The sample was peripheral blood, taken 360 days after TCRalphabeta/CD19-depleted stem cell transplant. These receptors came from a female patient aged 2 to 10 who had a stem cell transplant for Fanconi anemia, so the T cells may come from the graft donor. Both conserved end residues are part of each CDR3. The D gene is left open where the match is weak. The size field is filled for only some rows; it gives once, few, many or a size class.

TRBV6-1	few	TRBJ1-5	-	TGTGCCAGCAGCGCGAGGGGGTTCGATCAGCCCCAGCATTTT	CASSARGFDQPQHF
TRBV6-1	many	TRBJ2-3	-	TGTGCCAGCAGTGAAAGGCCTTTAGGAGATACGCAGTATTTT	CASSERPLGDTQYF
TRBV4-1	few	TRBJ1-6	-	TGCGCCAGCAGCCAAGAGAGGGGGGACTCCTCACGAAGGACACCCCTCCACTTT	CASSQERGDSSRRTPLHF
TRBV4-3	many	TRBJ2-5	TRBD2	TGCGCCAGCAGCCAAGTATTGGGACTAGCGGGGGGGAAAGAGACCCAGTACTTC	CASSQVLGLAGGKETQYF
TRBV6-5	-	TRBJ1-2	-	TGTGCCAGCAGTTACTCGGGGCAGAACCCCTATGGCTACACCTTC	CASSYSGQNPYGYTF
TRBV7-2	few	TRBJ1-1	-	TGTGCCAGCAGCTTAGCGTGGAACAGGGCCCCCATGAACACTGAAGCTTTCTTT	CASSLAWNRAPMNTEAFF
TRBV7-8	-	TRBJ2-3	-	TGTGCCAGCAGCTTAGTTCAGGTTTACTCCGATACGCAGTATTTT	CASSLVQVYSDTQYF
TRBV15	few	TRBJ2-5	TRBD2	TGTGCCACCAGCGGAAGACTAGCGGTCTGGGGGGAGACCCAGTACTTC	CATSGRLAVWGETQYF
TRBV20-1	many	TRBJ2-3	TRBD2	TGCAGTGCAGTAGCGGGGGAAGCAGATACGCAGTATTTT	CSAVAGEADTQYF
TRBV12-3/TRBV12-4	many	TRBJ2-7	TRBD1	TGTGCCAGCAGTTTAGCGCGAAGGACAGGGGGCCTCGAGCAGTACTTC	CASSLARRTGGLEQYF
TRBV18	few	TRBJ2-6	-	TGTGCCAGCTCACCACTCCCCTCAGGGGCAGGGGCCAACGTCCTGACTTTC	CASSPLPSGAGANVLTF
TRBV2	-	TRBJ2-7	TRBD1	TGTGCCAGCAGGGGACAGGGGCTAAGCTCCTACGAGCAGTACTTC	CASRGQGLSSYEQYF
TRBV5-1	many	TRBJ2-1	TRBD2	TGCGCCAGCAGCCCACAACGGACTAGCGGGATTTACAATGAGCAGTTCTTC	CASSPQRTSGIYNEQFF
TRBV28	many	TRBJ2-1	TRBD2	TGTGCCAGCAGTTCCCCGTGGCGGGGGGGCTTTTATGAGCAGTTCTTC	CASSSPWRGGFYEQFF
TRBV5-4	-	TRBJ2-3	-	TGTGCCAGCAGCCCACCGAGGGGGGCTCCAGGAGATACGCAGTATTTT	CASSPPRGAPGDTQYF
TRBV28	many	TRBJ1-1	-	TGTGCCAGCAAATTTTGGTTCAGCCCCTCACGGGACACTGAAGCTTTCTTT	CASKFWFSPSRDTEAFF
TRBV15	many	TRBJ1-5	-	TGTGCCACCAGCAGAGACGCTAGGCCGGGACTTCAGCCCCAGCATTTT	CATSRDARPGLQPQHF
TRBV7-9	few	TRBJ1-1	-	TGTGCCAGCAGCACCGGGCCCCGGGCCACTGAAGCTTTCTTT	CASSTGPRATEAFF
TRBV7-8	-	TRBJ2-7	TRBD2	TGTGCCAGCAGCTTAGTTTGGGGAGGGCAACTCGGGAACGAGCAGTACTTC	CASSLVWGGQLGNEQYF
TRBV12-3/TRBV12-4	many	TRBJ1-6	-	TGTGCCAGCAGTATCGGGACATATAATTCACCCCTCCACTTT	CASSIGTYNSPLHF
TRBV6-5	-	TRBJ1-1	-	TGTGCCAGCTCCCGGGGGGCGCGAAACACTGAAGCTTTCTTT	CASSRGARNTEAFF
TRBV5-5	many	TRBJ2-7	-	TGTGCCAGCAGCTTGCTCTCCCCCTACGAGCAGTACTTC	CASSLLSPYEQYF
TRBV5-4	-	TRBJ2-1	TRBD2	TGTGCCAGCAGCGGGCGACTAGCGGGAGGGAGAAATGAGCAGTTCTTC	CASSGRLAGGRNEQFF
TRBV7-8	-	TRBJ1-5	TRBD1	TGTGCCAGCAGCTTAGCAAGCTTGGGGACAGGGAGCAATCAGCCCCAGCATTTT	CASSLASLGTGSNQPQHF
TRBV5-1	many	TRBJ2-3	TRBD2	TGCGCCAGCAGCTTTGGACTAGCGGGAGAGGGTACGCAGTATTTT	CASSFGLAGEGTQYF
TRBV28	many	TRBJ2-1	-	TGTGCCAGCAGTCCGGACTACAATGAGCAGTTCTTC	CASSPDYNEQFF
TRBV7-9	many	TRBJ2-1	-	TGTGCCAGCAGCCCAGGGATGGTTGAGCTCTACAATGAGCAGTTCTTC	CASSPGMVELYNEQFF
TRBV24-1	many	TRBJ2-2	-	TGTGCCACCAGTGCAGCCCTCGCGAACACCGGGGAGCTGTTTTTT	CATSAALANTGELFF
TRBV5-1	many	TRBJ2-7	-	TGCGCCAGCAGCTTGACAGTCTCCTACGAGCAGTACTTC	CASSLTVSYEQYF
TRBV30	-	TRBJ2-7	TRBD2	TGTGCCTGGAGCAAGCGGGAGATCCGGACCTACGAGCAGTACTTC	CAWSKREIRTYEQYF
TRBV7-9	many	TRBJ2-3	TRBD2	TGTGCCAGCAGCCCTCGGACTAGCTACGCGCAGTATTTT	CASSPRTSYAQYF
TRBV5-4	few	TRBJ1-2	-	TGTGCCAGCAGCGCACCGACTGCCAACTATGGCTACACCTTC	CASSAPTANYGYTF
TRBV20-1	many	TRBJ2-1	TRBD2	TGCAGTGCTAGAGGCCGGGGGGGTTACAATGAGCAGTTCTTC	CSARGRGGYNEQFF
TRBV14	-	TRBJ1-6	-	TGTGCCAGCGCATTTGAATCCTATAATTCACCCCTCCACTTT	CASAFESYNSPLHF
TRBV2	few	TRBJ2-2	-	TGTGCCGGACGGGGAGGAACAGGGGCGAACACCGGGGAGCTGTTTTTT	CAGRGGTGANTGELFF
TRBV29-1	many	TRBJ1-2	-	TGCAGCGTTGAAGATCGAAGAGGGAAAGCCTTC	CSVEDRRGKAF
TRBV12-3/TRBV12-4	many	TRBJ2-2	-	TGTGCCAGCAGCCCCGCCCGAGCGAACACCGGGGAGCTGTTTTTT	CASSPARANTGELFF
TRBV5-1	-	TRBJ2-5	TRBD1	TGCGCCAGCAAAACAGGGGTCGGAGAGACCCAGTACTTC	CASKTGVGETQYF
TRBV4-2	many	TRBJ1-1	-	TGTGCCAGCAGCCGAACAGCGGGACTGAACACTGAAGCTTTCTTT	CASSRTAGLNTEAFF
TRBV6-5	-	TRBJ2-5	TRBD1	TGTGCCAGCAGTTACAAAGGGGGCAGGGAGACCCAGTACTTC	CASSYKGGRETQYF
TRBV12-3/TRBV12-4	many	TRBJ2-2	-	TGTGCCAGCAGCCCTAAGGGCCCCGGGGAGCTGTTTTTT	CASSPKGPGELFF
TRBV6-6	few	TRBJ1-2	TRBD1	TGTGCCAGCACTCTGACAGGGAGTGATGGCTACACCTTC	CASTLTGSDGYTF
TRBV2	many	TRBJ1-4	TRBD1	TGTGCCAGCAGTGAAATCAGGGGGAGGGAAAAACTGTTTTTT	CASSEIRGREKLFF
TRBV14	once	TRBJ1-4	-	TGTGCCAGCAGCCTAAAAACTCAACGGAGTGAAAAACTGTTTTTT	CASSLKTQRSEKLFF
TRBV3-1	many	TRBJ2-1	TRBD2	TGTGCCAGCAGCCGTGGGACTAACTACTACAATGAGCAGTTCTTC	CASSRGTNYYNEQFF
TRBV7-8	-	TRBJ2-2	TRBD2	TGTGCCAGCAGCTTTTGGACTAGCGGGACCGGGGAGCTGTTTTTT	CASSFWTSGTGELFF